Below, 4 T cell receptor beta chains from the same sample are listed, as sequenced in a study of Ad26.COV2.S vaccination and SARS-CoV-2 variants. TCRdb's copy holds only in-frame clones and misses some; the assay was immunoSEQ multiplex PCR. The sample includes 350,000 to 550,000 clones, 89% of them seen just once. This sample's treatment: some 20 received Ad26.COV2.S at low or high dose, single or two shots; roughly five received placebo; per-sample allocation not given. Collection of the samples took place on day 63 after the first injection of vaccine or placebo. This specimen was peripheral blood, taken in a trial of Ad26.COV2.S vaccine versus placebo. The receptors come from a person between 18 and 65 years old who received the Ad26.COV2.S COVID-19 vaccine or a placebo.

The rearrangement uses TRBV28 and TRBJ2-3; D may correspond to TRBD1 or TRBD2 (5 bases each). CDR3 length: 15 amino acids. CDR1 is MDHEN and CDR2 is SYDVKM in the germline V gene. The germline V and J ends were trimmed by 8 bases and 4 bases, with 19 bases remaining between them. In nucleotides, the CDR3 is TGTGCCAGCGCCCCTACCGGGACCTTTGCAGATACGCAGTATTTT. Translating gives CASAPTGTFADTQYF. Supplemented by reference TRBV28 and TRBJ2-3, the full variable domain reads DVKVTQSSRYLVKRTGEKVFLECVQDMDHENMFWYRQDPGLGLRLIYFSYDVKMKEKGDIPEGYSVSREKKERFSLILESASTNQTSMYLCASAPTGTFADTQYFGPGTRLTVL.

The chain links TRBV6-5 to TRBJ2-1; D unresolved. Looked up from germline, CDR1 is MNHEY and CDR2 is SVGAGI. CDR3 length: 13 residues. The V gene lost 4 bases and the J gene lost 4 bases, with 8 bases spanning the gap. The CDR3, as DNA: TGTGCCAGCAGTTTCTCATCGTACAATGAGCAGTTCTTC. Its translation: CASSFSSYNEQFF.

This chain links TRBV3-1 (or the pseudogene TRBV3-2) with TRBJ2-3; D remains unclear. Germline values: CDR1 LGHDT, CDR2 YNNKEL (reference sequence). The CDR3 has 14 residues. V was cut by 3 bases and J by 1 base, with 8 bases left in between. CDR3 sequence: CASSHPWGTDTQYF. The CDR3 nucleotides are TGTGCCAGCAGCCATCCGTGGGGCACAGATACGCAGTATTTT.

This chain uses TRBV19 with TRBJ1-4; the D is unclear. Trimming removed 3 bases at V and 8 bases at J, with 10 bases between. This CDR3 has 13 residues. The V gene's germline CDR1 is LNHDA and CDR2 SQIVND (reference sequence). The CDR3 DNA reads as TGTGCCAGTAGTATTTGGGTAGGCGAAAAACTGTTTTTT. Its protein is CASSIWVGEKLFF.